These 21 T cell receptor beta chains share one sample of origin, sequenced in a study of control samples from healthy donors and cancer patients. Produced via immunoSEQ multiplex PCR; TCRdb's table is partial and in-frame only. The sample lists over 80,000 clones; about four fifths were seen once. Specimen: blood. These TCRs come from a woman aged 25 to 45 in good health.

This chain connects TRBV29-1 to TRBJ2-4; possible D gene TRBD2, 6 bases. Trimming cost V 4 bases and J 8 bases, with 12 bases left between them. This CDR3 region has 12 residues. The germline V gene has CDR1 SQVTM and CDR2 ANQGSEA. This CDR3 is CSVGDGGDIQYF. The CDR3, as DNA: TGCAGCGTTGGGGACGGAGGGGACATTCAGTACTTC.

V gene TRBV4-2 combines with J gene TRBJ1-6; a weak D match, TRBD1 (5 bases). Germline values: CDR1 LGHNA, CDR2 YNFKEQ. The CDR3 covers 16 residues. Trimming stripped 3 bases from V and 5 bases from J, with 14 bases between. The CDR3 nucleotides are TGTGCCAGCAGCCAGGGGGTGGGACCGGATAATTCACCCCTCCACTTT. Translated, it gives CASSQGVGPDNSPLHF.

V is TRBV29-1 and J is TRBJ2-7, with D perhaps matching TRBD1 (6 bases). The CDR3 spans 11 residues. Germline CDR1 is SQVTM and CDR2 is ANQGSEA. Trimming removed 7 bases from V and 3 bases from J, with 10 bases in between. CDR3 residues: CSAEQGYEQYF. CDR3 sequence (DNA): TGCAGCGCCGAACAGGGCTACGAGCAGTACTTC.

This clone is labeled medium-sized. The rearrangement uses TRBV6-6 and TRBJ1-4; D is undetermined. The CDR3 contains 16 residues. The V end lost 2 bases, the J end lost 3 bases, and 13 bases lay between the germline ends. From germline, CDR1 is MNHNY and CDR2 SVGAGI (reference sequence). The CDR3 region is CASSYRLGPSNEKLFF. The CDR3 DNA is TGTGCCAGCAGTTACCGTCTAGGACCGTCTAATGAAAAACTGTTTTTT.

The V and J genes are TRBV6-2 or TRBV6-3 and TRBJ1-2, with TRBD1 identical over 9 bases. Trimming at V came to 4 bases and at J to 0 bases, leaving 12 bases not matched to a gene. In germline, CDR1 is MNHEY, CDR2 SVGEGT. The CDR3 consists of 18 residues. Here the CDR3 reads CASSSPRTGAKSNYGYTF. In nucleotides, the CDR3 is TGTGCCAGCAGTTCTCCTCGGACAGGGGCGAAATCTAACTATGGCTACACCTTC.

V is TRBV24-1 and J is TRBJ2-1; maybe TRBD1 (6 bases). The ends were cut back, 4 bases at V and 9 bases at J, with 12 bases in the middle. Germline CDR1 is KGHDR and CDR2 is SFDVKD. This CDR3 is 13 amino acids long. Here the CDR3 reads CATSESDSSEQFF. CDR3 nucleotides: TGTGCCACCAGTGAGTCGGACAGTTCTGAGCAGTTCTTC.

The chain uses TRBV24-1 and TRBJ2-5; tentatively, D is TRBD1 (5 bases). The CDR3 sequence is 14 residues long. Trimming removed 3 bases from V and 9 bases from J, with 16 bases in between. Per germline, CDR1 KGHDR and CDR2 SFDVKD. The CDR3 DNA follows: TGTGCCACCAGTGATGTGACAGCCCCTTGGGCCCAGTACTTC. Its protein is CATSDVTAPWAQYF.

The V and J genes are TRBV27 and TRBJ1-2; TRBD1 is a possible D gene (6 bases). The germline V and J ends were trimmed by 4 bases and 6 bases, with 9 bases remaining between them. This CDR3 spans 12 amino acids. CDR1 MNHEY and CDR2 SMNVEV come from the germline V gene (reference sequence). CDR3 protein: CASSSTGHGYTF. CDR3 DNA sequence: TGTGCCAGCAGTTCCACAGGGCATGGCTACACCTTC.

This clone was picked up a small number of times. The V gene is TRBV7-2, the J gene TRBJ2-3; a weak D match, TRBD2 (5 bases). Germline CDR1 and CDR2: SGHTA and FQGNSA. Trimming shortened V by 5 bases and J by 0 bases, and 12 bases separated the two germline ends. CDR3 length: 15 residues. The CDR3 protein is CASSRVSGSTDTQYF. CDR3 bases: TGTGCCAGCAGCAGAGTATCGGGGAGCACAGATACGCAGTATTTT.

This clone was observed once. This chain joins TRBV5-8 and TRBJ1-2; the D is unclear. From germline, CDR1 is SGHTS and CDR2 YDEGEE. With 5 bases removed from V and 7 bases from J, the gap between germline ends came to 15 bases. This CDR3 region has 13 residues. The CDR3 spells CASRTLEKGGYTF. The DNA for the CDR3 is TGTGCCAGCAGGACCCTGGAAAAGGGTGGCTACACCTTC.

There are a few counts of this clone. V gene TRBV20-1 combines with J gene TRBJ1-6; 10 bases map to TRBD1. V lost 3 bases to trimming and J lost 8 bases; unmatched junction nucleotides: 7. Germline CDR1 DFQATT, CDR2 SNEGSKA (reference sequence). CDR3 size: 15 residues. CDR3 DNA sequence: TGCAGTGCTAGTGAGGGACAGGGGATTGATTCACCCCTCCACTTT. The encoded protein is CSASEGQGIDSPLHF.

The V gene is TRBV19, the J gene TRBJ1-4; TRBD1 matches 9 bases. Germline values: CDR1 LNHDA, CDR2 SQIVND (reference sequence). V lost 5 bases to trimming and J lost 7 bases; unmatched junction nucleotides: 8. The CDR3 runs to 15 residues. CDR3 sequence (DNA): TGTGCCAGTAGTCTACTCCGGGACAGGGTTGAAAAACTGTTTTTT. As protein: CASSLLRDRVEKLFF.

The rearrangement joins TRBV23-1 to TRBJ2-5; D might be TRBD1 (6 bases). TRBV23-1 is assigned to the ORF class and has an uncertain function. This CDR3 has 14 residues. V lost 7 bases and J 4 bases, leaving 16 bases between the germline ends. The DNA of the CDR3 is TGCGCCAGCACCCCCCTTGCAGGGGCAGAGACCCAGTACTTC. Translated, it gives CASTPLAGAETQYF.

The J gene is TRBJ2-5, the V gene TRBV2; D not certain. The germline gives CDR1 SNHLY, CDR2 FYNNEI. The CDR3 is made up of 13 amino acids. V was clipped by 7 bases and J by 4 bases, with 13 bases between them. The chain's CDR3 is CASTAYMRETQYF. CDR3 DNA: TGTGCCAGCACTGCTTATATGAGAGAGACCCAGTACTTC.

J is TRBJ1-1 and V is TRBV5-1, with D hard to call. The CDR3 runs 14 residues. V was pared by 4 bases and J by 4 bases, with 14 bases between. Germline CDR1 and CDR2: SGHRS and YFSETQ. The CDR3 spells CASSLQAATTEAFF. The DNA of the CDR3 is TGCGCCAGCAGCCTCCAGGCGGCTACCACTGAAGCTTTCTTT.

The V gene is TRBV27, the J gene TRBJ1-5, with D perhaps matching TRBD1 (6 bases). The length of the CDR3 is 17 residues. The germline V and J ends were trimmed by 4 bases and 0 bases, with 16 bases remaining between them. Germline CDR1 MNHEY, CDR2 SMNVEV (reference sequence). Written as DNA, the CDR3 is TGTGCCAGCAGTTGCACCCCAGGACAGAATAGCAATCAGCCCCAGCATTTT. This sequence encodes CASSCTPGQNSNQPQHF.

The chain has TRBV2 and TRBJ1-2, with a weak D call TRBD1 (5 bases). The CDR3 runs to 13 residues. Trimming took 3 bases from V and 7 from J, leaving 12 bases between them. The germline gives CDR1 SNHLY, CDR2 FYNNEI. The CDR3 region is CASSERGPGGYTF. The CDR3 coding sequence is TGTGCCAGCAGTGAGCGGGGACCTGGTGGCTACACCTTC.

The chain is built from TRBV19 and TRBJ1-1; D is ambiguous. This CDR3 has 13 amino acids. The germline gives CDR1 LNHDA, CDR2 SQIVND (reference sequence). With 6 bases removed from V and 4 bases from J, the gap between germline ends came to 12 bases. CDR3 protein: CASSLLGPTEAFF. CDR3 nucleotide sequence: TGTGCCAGTAGCCTCCTTGGCCCCACTGAAGCTTTCTTT.

The J gene is TRBJ2-3, the V gene TRBV7-2; no definite D call. CDR1 and CDR2 from the germline V gene are SGHTA and FQGNSA. The ends were cut back, 4 bases at V and 2 bases at J, with 4 bases in the middle. This CDR3 is built from 12 residues. DNA of the CDR3: TGTGCCAGCAGCTCCCTCACAGATACGCAGTATTTT. Encoded protein: CASSSLTDTQYF.

The V gene is TRBV2, the J gene TRBJ1-2; D gene unclear. Germline-derived CDR1 and CDR2 are SNHLY and FYNNEI. CDR3 length equals 14 residues. The ends were cut back, 3 bases at V and 0 bases at J, with 8 bases in the middle. CDR3: CASSETAANYGYTF. The CDR3 nucleotides are TGTGCCAGCAGTGAGACTGCAGCTAACTATGGCTACACCTTC.

This clone occurred a few times. The rearrangement links TRBV5-1 to TRBJ2-1, with a possible D match to TRBD2 (6 bases). The germline CDR1 and CDR2 sequences are SGHRS and YFSETQ. The CDR3 spans 16 residues. V lost 4 bases, J lost 2 bases, and 16 bases lay in between. CDR3 DNA sequence: TGCGCCAGCAGCGAGGAGGGCAGGCTAGCCTACAATGAGCAGTTCTTC. This encodes CASSEEGRLAYNEQFF. The whole variable domain, remainder taken from reference TRBV5-1 and TRBJ2-1, is KAGVTQTPRYLIKTRGQQVTLSCSPISGHRSVSWYQQTPGQGLQFLFEYFSETQRNKGNFPGRFSGRQFSNSRSEMNVSTLELGDSALYLCASSEEGRLAYNEQFFGPGTRLTVL.